Following are 14 T cell receptor beta chains from one sample sequenced in a study of blood T cell repertoires in COVID-19. The table came from immunoSEQ multiplex PCR; TCRdb's copy has only in-frame clones and leaves some out. The sample holds approximately 250,000 clones, roughly 86% seen once. Sequencing used PBMCs or T cells enriched from blood (not recorded which). These receptors all come from a woman aged 30 to 39 who had recovered from COVID-19.

This chain joins TRBV18 and TRBJ1-3; TRBD1 is a possible D gene (6 bases). Germline assignment: CDR1 KGHSH and CDR2 LQKENI. V lost 6 bases and J lost 4, with 13 bases in between. This CDR3 has 14 residues. DNA of the CDR3: TGTGCCAGCTCTCAACAGGGATACGGAAACACCATATATTTT. Translating it yields CASSQQGYGNTIYF.

The genes are TRBV11-1 and TRBJ1-2, with no clear D. Germline V gene lookup returns CDR1 SGHAT and CDR2 FQDESV (reference sequence). The V end was cut by 5 bases, the J end by 5 bases, with 18 bases between. CDR3 size: 15 residues. The CDR3 protein is CASSQSPSTVYGYTF. CDR3 in DNA: TGTGCCAGCAGCCAAAGCCCAAGTACGGTTTATGGCTACACCTTC.

The chain has TRBV2 and TRBJ2-7; TRBD1 is a possible D gene (5 bases). Deletions cut 4 bases from V and 2 bases from J, with 15 bases between. The CDR3 spans 15 residues. CDR1 and CDR2 from the germline V gene are SNHLY and FYNNEI. In nucleotides, the CDR3 is TGTGCCAGCAGTGCAATTCGTCAGGGCGCCTACGAGCAGTACTTC. Protein sequence: CASSAIRQGAYEQYF.

The CDR3 region has the DNA TGTGCCAGCAGTTACACAGCTAACTATGGCTACACCTTC. It codes for CASSYTANYGYTF. The chain employs TRBV27 and TRBJ1-2; D ambiguous. The CDR3 runs to 13 residues. Germline CDR1 is MNHEY and CDR2 is SMNVEV (reference sequence). Trimming took off 4 bases at V and 0 bases at J, with 6 bases between the two ends.

The chain uses TRBV5-4 and TRBJ1-2, with D unresolved. The germline CDR1 and CDR2 sequences are SGHNT and YYREEE (reference sequence). This CDR3 contains 15 residues. V lost 4 bases to trimming and J lost 6 bases, with 19 bases between them. The CDR3 region has the DNA TGTGCCAGCAGCCTCAAGGCGCCGAGGTCTGATGGCTACACCTTC. It codes for CASSLKAPRSDGYTF.

The chain couples TRBV29-1 to TRBJ2-5, with 8 bases that match TRBD2. Germline-derived CDR1 and CDR2 are SQVTM and ANQGSEA. The trim removed 8 bases at V and 5 bases at J, leaving 7 bases unmatched. The CDR3 has 12 amino acids. CDR3 nucleotides: TGCAGCTCGGGGGGGCGCGGTGAGACCCAGTACTTC. The encoded protein is CSSGGRGETQYF.

The gene calls are TRBV12-5 and TRBJ2-1, with TRBD2 matching 13 bases. V lost 0 bases and J lost 5; bases outside the gene matches: 16. Germline V gene lookup returns CDR1 LGHNT and CDR2 FRNRAP. The CDR3 is made up of 21 amino acids. The CDR3 loop is CASGLVPGTSGVKPGNNEQFF. Here the CDR3 DNA reads TGTGCTAGTGGTTTGGTACCCGGGACTAGCGGGGTGAAGCCCGGGAACAATGAGCAGTTCTTC.

V gene TRBV5-1 combines with J gene TRBJ1-4, with 7 bases that match TRBD1. CDR1 and CDR2 (germline): SGHRS, YFSETQ. Losses at the gene ends were 4 bases for V and 3 bases for J; bases not matched to a gene: 6. The CDR3 is 15 residues long. The CDR3 sequence: CASSPRQGPNEKLFF. CDR3 DNA sequence: TGCGCCAGCAGCCCCCGACAGGGACCTAATGAAAAACTGTTTTTT.

The J gene is TRBJ2-5, the V gene TRBV15; D might be TRBD1 (5 bases). V lost 3 bases, J lost 2 bases, and 22 bases lay in between. The CDR3 runs 18 residues. Germline V gene lookup returns CDR1 LNHNV and CDR2 YYDKDF (reference sequence). CDR3: CATSSGQGYGALQETQYF. DNA for the CDR3: TGTGCCACCAGCAGTGGGCAGGGCTATGGAGCTTTACAAGAGACCCAGTACTTC.

The chain carries TRBV4-1 and TRBJ2-3; 8 bases align to TRBD2. The CDR3 has 16 residues. Trimming took 2 bases from V and 6 from J; bases not matched to a gene: 10. Germline CDR1 reads MGHRA; CDR2 reads YSYEKL. The CDR3 DNA reads as TGCGCCAGCAGCCAACCGTTCAGGACTAGCTGGGATACGCAGTATTTT. This translates into CASSQPFRTSWDTQYF.

The chain recombines TRBV30 with TRBJ1-5; unclear D gene. There are 13 residues in the CDR3. Germline-derived CDR1 and CDR2 are GTSNPN and SVGIG (reference sequence). V lost 1 base to trimming and J lost 6 bases, with 10 bases between them. The CDR3 DNA follows: TGTGCCTGGAGTGGTACTACGGGTCAGCCCCAGCATTTT. Encoded protein: CAWSGTTGQPQHF.

This clone showed up just once. The rearrangement uses TRBV28 and TRBJ1-3, with D possibly matching TRBD1 (5 bases). V lost 2 bases and J lost 9, with 14 bases in between. The CDR3 is 14 residues long. Germline V CDR1 and CDR2: MDHEN, SYDVKM. This CDR3 is CASSLAGQRVTIYF. In DNA, the CDR3 is TGTGCCAGCAGTTTAGCGGGGCAACGAGTCACCATATATTTT.

This chain uses TRBV9 with TRBJ2-3; D is possibly TRBD2 (6 bases). The CDR3 contains 15 residues. V lost 4 bases and J lost 3, with 15 bases in between. Germline values: CDR1 SGDLS, CDR2 YYNGEE. The CDR3 nucleotides are TGTGCCAGCAGCCCCCGCCCGGGAGTAACAGATACGCAGTATTTT. It yields the protein CASSPRPGVTDTQYF.

This clone was seen a single time. This chain uses TRBV6-1 with TRBJ2-5; TRBD2 agrees at 8 bases. Trimming removed 2 bases from V and 1 base from J; junction bases left unmatched: 9. This CDR3 comprises 17 residues. CDR1 is MNHNS, CDR2 SASEGT, per germline. The CDR3 nucleotides are TGTGCCAGCAGTGAACTGAGCGGGAGATGGGGCCAAGAGACCCAGTACTTC. This gives the protein CASSELSGRWGQETQYF.